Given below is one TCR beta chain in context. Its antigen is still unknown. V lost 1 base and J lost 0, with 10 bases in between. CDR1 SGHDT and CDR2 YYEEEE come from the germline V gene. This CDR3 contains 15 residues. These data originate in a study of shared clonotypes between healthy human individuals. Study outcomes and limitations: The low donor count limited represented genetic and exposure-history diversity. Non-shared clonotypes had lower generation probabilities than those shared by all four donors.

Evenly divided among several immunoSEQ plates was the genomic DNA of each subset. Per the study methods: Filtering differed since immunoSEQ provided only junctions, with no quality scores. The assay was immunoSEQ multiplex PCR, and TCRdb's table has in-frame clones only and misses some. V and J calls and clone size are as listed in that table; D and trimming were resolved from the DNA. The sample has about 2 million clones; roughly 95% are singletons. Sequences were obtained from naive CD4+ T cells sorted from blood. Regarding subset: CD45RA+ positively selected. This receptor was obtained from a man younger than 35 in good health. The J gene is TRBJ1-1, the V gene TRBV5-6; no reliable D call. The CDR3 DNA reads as TGTGCCAGCAGCTTGTACAGACTCATGAACACTGAAGCTTTCTTT. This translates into CASSLYRLMNTEAFF. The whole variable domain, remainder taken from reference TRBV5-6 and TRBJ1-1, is DAGVTQSPTHLIKTRGQQVTLRCSPKSGHDTVSWYQQALGQGPQFIFQYYEEEERQRGNFPDRFSGHQFPNYSSELNVNALLLGDSALYLCASSLYRLMNTEAFFGQGTRLTVV.